The present T cell receptor (beta chain) was sequenced within a study of early T cells in non-severe SARS-CoV-2 infection. Background on the study: Unsorted whole-blood RNA was sequenced in bulk, leaving chains unpaired. The study's findings and limits: There was a bias toward anti-spike CD8 responses in VDJdb matching, which missed private and CD4 specificities.

In this sample, this clonotype turned up many times. Its antigen remains unidentified. Individual cDNA molecules were tagged with unique molecular identifiers, the study reported. TCRdb reprocessed the 5' RACE reads with MiXCR, giving one entry per CDR3 protein. The sample includes 75,000 to 100,000 distinct CDR3 sequences, about 15% of them seen just once. V lost 2 bases to trimming and J lost 6 bases, with 8 bases between them. The CDR3 contains 13 residues. Germline V gives CDR1 MRHNA, CDR2 SNTAGT. This chain joins TRBV6-4 and TRBJ1-5; D remains ambiguous. Source material: whole blood. This TCR was recovered from an adult who was a healthcare worker with PCR-confirmed SARS-CoV-2 infection or an uninfected control (not recorded which). CDR3 nucleotides: TGTGCCAGCAGTGACCCCCCAACTCAGCCCCAGCATTTT. Translating it yields CASSDPPTQPQHF.